This T cell receptor beta chain was identified during a study of cytomegalovirus exposure and HLA in healthy donors. CDR3 length: 15 amino acids. The J segment lost 0 bases and the V segment lost 1 base, leaving 2 bases of the junction unmatched. 13 Jbeta primers and 60 Vbeta primers were used for the PCR. Using immunoSEQ multiplex PCR, the repertoire was profiled, and TCRdb retains in-frame clones only, with some absent. Of about 190,000 clones listed, 85% are singletons. The TCR comes from a boy aged 2-15 years in good health and CMV-seronegative. This sequence joins TRBV23-1 and TRBJ1-1, with TRBD1 matching over 7 bases. TRBV23-1 is an ORF, and what it does is uncertain. The sequenced material came from PBMCs. CDR3 sequence: CASSQWDSLNTEAFF. The DNA for the CDR3 is TGCGCCAGCAGTCAATGGGACAGCTTGAACACTGAAGCTTTCTTT.